This T cell receptor (beta chain) originates from a study of T cells after yellow fever vaccination. CDR3 length equals 13 residues. Looked up from germline, CDR1 is SQVTM and CDR2 is ANQGSEA. The ends were cut back, 4 bases at V and 1 base at J, with 7 bases in the middle. TCRdb reprocessed the 5' RACE reads with MiXCR, giving one entry per CDR3 protein. The repertoire includes around 600,000 distinct CDR3 sequences, approximately 13% of them detected once, and under 15% sits in the top ten. This clonotype was seen only a few times. The chain couples TRBV29-1 to TRBJ2-2, with unresolved D. This receptor was obtained from a man younger than 40 who received the YFV17D yellow fever vaccine. Material: PBMCs, obtained on the day of the yellow fever booster vaccination. This chain's CDR3 is CSVATRNTGELFF. CDR3 coding DNA: TGCAGCGTTGCGACAAGGAACACCGGGGAGCTGTTTTTT.